The present entry profiles one T cell receptor (beta chain) with its context. These data originate in a study of CD8 T cells in Susac syndrome. After extraction with the RNeasy kit, about 0.5 to 1 ug of the RNA was reverse transcribed using random hexamers. The immunoSEQ assay covered 54 Vbeta and 13 Jbeta segments for CDR3. TCRdb processed the immunoSEQ multiplex PCR reads anew with MiXCR; each CDR3 protein has one entry. The sample yields approximately 200,000 distinct CDR3 sequences, just under 95% seen once. The authors carried out high-throughput sequencing of TCR beta. They applied it to CD8+ and CD4+ T cells obtained from blood. The multiple sclerosis control group was made up of treatment-naive patients with stable or active relapsing-remitting disease. Bulk CD8+ and CD4+ cells came from magnetic negative isolation; CD8+ TEMRA by FACS. CDR3 length: 16 amino acids. The germline CDR1 and CDR2 sequences are LGHDT and YNNKEL (reference sequence). Trimming cost V 4 bases and J 4 bases; bases outside gene matches: 6.

This chain uses TRBV3-1 with TRBJ2-3, with 12 bases lining up with TRBD2. The sequence was obtained from a human donor with multiple sclerosis. Sequencing was done on a sample of CD4+ T cells from PBMCs. CDR3 amino acids: CASSPLPSGGADTQYF. The CDR3 nucleotides read TGTGCCAGCAGCCCCCTCCCTAGCGGGGGGGCAGATACGCAGTATTTT.